A single sample gave rise to the 18 T cell receptor beta chains below, sequenced in a study of T cells in Graves' hyperthyroidism and ophthalmopathy. Authors of the study amplified TCR beta CDR3 regions from RNA transcripts. HTBI primers were the set used in a first-round RT-PCR of the TCR CDR3. Each CDR3 protein gets one entry after TCRdb re-called the multiplex PCR reads with MiXCR. Of about 840,000 distinct CDR3 sequences in the sample, over 35% are singletons; the top ten hold 8.9%. Sequenced material: blood. Source of these receptors: a man between 18 and 35 years old with Graves' hyperthyroidism.

This chain uses TRBV9 with TRBJ2-2; 10 nucleotides agree with TRBD2. CDR1 is SGDLS and CDR2 is YYNGEE in the germline V gene. This CDR3 region has 17 residues. V was pared by 5 bases and J by 0 bases, with 7 bases of the junction left unmatched. The CDR3 loop reads CASRSASGSPNTGELFF. DNA for the CDR3: TGTGCCAGCAGGTCGGCTAGCGGGAGCCCGAACACCGGGGAGCTGTTTTTT.

As regards this clonotype: A read error may be the cause here, since a much bigger clone is one base away. The rearrangement uses TRBV10-1 and TRBJ1-1; D remains ambiguous. The CDR3 runs to 16 residues. Trimming shortened V by 3 bases and J by 1 base, and 15 bases separated the two germline ends. CDR1 is WNHNN, CDR2 SYGVQD, per germline (reference sequence). CDR3 sequence (DNA): TGCGCCAGCAGTGATCGAATTGGGTTCACGAACACTGAAGCTTTCTTT. Amino acid sequence: CASSDRIGFTNTEAFF.

This clonotype was recorded a few times. The junction departs from germline at one end; a sequencing error may be responsible. This chain connects TRBV7-7 to TRBJ2-7, with TRBD2 as a possible D gene (5 bases). This CDR3 has 15 amino acids. Germline loops: CDR1 SSHAT, CDR2 FNYEAQ (reference sequence). As DNA, the CDR3 is TGTGCTAGCAGCTTATGCCCGGCGAGGGTCCGCGAGCAGTACTTC. Amino acid sequence: CASSLCPARVREQYF.

The gene calls are TRBV20-1 and TRBJ2-7, with 11 bases matching TRBD2. Germline V lookup: CDR1 DFQATT, CDR2 SNEGSKA (reference sequence). The V and J ends lost 5 bases and 7 bases, in that order; junction bases with no gene match: 10. The CDR3 is 14 amino acids. CDR3 region: CSASLAGGSGEQYF. CDR3 nucleotide sequence: TGCAGTGCTTCCCTAGCGGGGGGATCGGGGGAGCAGTACTTC.

This clonotype has only a few counts. The rearrangement joins TRBV28 to TRBJ1-5; D unresolved. CDR1 is MDHEN and CDR2 is SYDVKM in the germline V gene. V was shortened by 4 bases and J by 9 bases, with 19 bases between the two germline ends. This CDR3 is 15 amino acids long. In nucleotides, the CDR3 is TGTGCCAGCAGTTACCGGCAGCGACCCTCGTCGCCCCAGCATTTT. Translation gives CASSYRQRPSSPQHF.

As to this clonotype: Being one base from a much bigger clone, this may be a read error. The chain joins TRBV15 to TRBJ1-5; 9 bases agree with TRBD1. This CDR3 contains 16 residues. The V gene end was trimmed by 3 bases and the J gene end by 7 bases; junction bases not matched to a gene: 10. CDR1 and CDR2 (germline): LNHNV, YYDKDF (reference sequence). The DNA of the CDR3 is TGTGCCACCAGCAGCGATCCGGGACAGGGTGGACAGCCCCAGCATTTT. Translating gives CATSSDPGQGGQPQHF.

This clonotype was counted at least ten times. The genes are TRBV2 and TRBJ2-2; the D is unclear. This CDR3 has 13 residues. CDR1 is SNHLY, CDR2 FYNNEI, per germline. V was trimmed by 7 bases and J by 1 base, leaving 7 bases between them. Here the CDR3 reads CASMRQNTGELFF. The CDR3 nucleotides read TGTGCCAGCATGCGGCAGAACACCGGGGAGCTGTTTTTT.

This clonotype has a handful of counts. This chain joins TRBV9 and TRBJ2-2; no clear D. This CDR3 contains 13 residues. V lost 3 bases to trimming and J lost 6 bases, with 9 bases between them. Germline V gene data show CDR1 as SGDLS and CDR2 as YYNGEE. CDR3 in DNA: TGTGCCAGCAGCGCCCCTTTGCCCGGGGAGCTGTTTTTT. Its protein is CASSAPLPGELFF. The variable domain in full, completed from reference TRBV9 and TRBJ2-2, reads DSGVTQTPKHLITATGQRVTLRCSPRSGDLSVYWYQQSLDQGLQFLIQYYNGEERAKGNILERFSAQQFPDLHSELNLSSLELGDSALYFCASSAPLPGELFFGEGSRLTVL.

In its sample, this clonotype was seen once. The chain employs TRBV6-6 and TRBJ2-7; D is ambiguous. Germline V gene lookup returns CDR1 MNHNY and CDR2 SVGAGI (reference sequence). This CDR3 region has 13 residues. V was pared by 5 bases and J by 4 bases, with 12 bases between. The CDR3 DNA reads TGTGCCAGCAGTCCTGCTATAGAATACGAGCAGTACTTC. Translating gives CASSPAIEYEQYF.

Only a few counts were recorded for this clonotype. The chain has TRBV2 and TRBJ2-5; D may match TRBD1 or TRBD2 (5 bases each). V dropped 7 bases and J dropped 4 bases, with 7 bases sitting between them. The CDR3 consists of 11 residues. Germline V gene sequence: CDR1 SNHLY, CDR2 FYNNEI. CDR3 DNA sequence: TGTGCCAGCAAAGGGACAGAGACCCAGTACTTC. Translation gives CASKGTETQYF.

Turning to this clonotype: A single base separates this from a much larger clone, so it may be a read error. This chain connects TRBV24-1 to TRBJ2-5; TRBD1 might be the D (5 bases). V lost 0 bases, J lost 4 bases, and 11 bases lay in between. The germline gives CDR1 KGHDR, CDR2 SFDVKD. The CDR3 has 15 residues. CDR3 region: CATSDLRQNRETQYF. The CDR3 DNA sequence: TGTGCCACCAGTGATTTGAGACAGAACCGAGAGACCCAGTACTTC.

The genes are TRBV4-1 and TRBJ1-1; no clear D. This CDR3 spans 13 amino acids. V lost 0 bases to trimming and J lost 10 bases, with 12 bases between them. From germline, CDR1 is MGHRA and CDR2 YSYEKL. This chain's CDR3 is CASSQESRRRAFF. The CDR3 nucleotides read TGCGCCAGCAGCCAAGAATCTCGTAGGAGAGCTTTCTTT.

This clonotype was picked up many times. The genes are TRBV2 and TRBJ2-7; D call uncertain. CDR1 is SNHLY and CDR2 is FYNNEI in the germline V gene. V dropped 4 bases and J dropped 2 bases, with 6 bases sitting between them. CDR3 length: 12 residues. CDR3 protein: CASSGEAYEQYF. CDR3 bases: TGTGCCAGCAGTGGGGAAGCCTACGAGCAGTACTTC. The full variable domain, in which reference TRBV2 and TRBJ2-7 provide the parts outside the CDR3, is EPEVTQTPSHQVTQMGQEVILRCVPISNHLYFYWYRQILGQKVEFLVSFYNNEISEKSEIFDDQFSVERPDGSNFTLKIRSTKLEDSAMYFCASSGEAYEQYFGPGTRLTVT.

The rearrangement joins TRBV19 to TRBJ1-1; D gene ambiguous. Germline CDR1 LNHDA, CDR2 SQIVND (reference sequence). The CDR3 runs to 14 residues. V was shortened by 9 bases and J by 4 bases, with 18 bases between the two germline ends. CDR3 coding DNA: TGTGCCAGCAGTTCGCCTGGACGGAGCACTGAAGCTTTCTTT. Translation gives CASSSPGRSTEAFF.

J is TRBJ1-2 and V is TRBV2, with 10 bases identical to TRBD1. The germline V gene encodes CDR1 SNHLY and CDR2 FYNNEI. Germline trimming cut 10 bases from V and 1 base from J; bases unmatched to any gene: 9. This CDR3 has 15 residues. DNA for the CDR3: TGTGCCACCGGGACAGGGGATAGCATTAACTATGGCTACACCTTC. This translates into CATGTGDSINYGYTF.

The CDR3 region is CASSLYYRGMNTEAFF. In DNA, the CDR3 is TGTGCCAGCAGCTTGTATTACAGGGGAATGAACACTGAAGCTTTCTTT. V is TRBV7-9 and J is TRBJ1-1; 7 nucleotides agree with TRBD1. J gave up 0 bases and V 3 bases, and 7 bases lay outside the gene matches. Looked up from germline, CDR1 is SEHNR and CDR2 is FQNEAQ (reference sequence). CDR3 size: 16 residues.

With respect to this clonotype: The junction differs from germline at one of its ends, possibly a read error. The CDR3 bases are TGCGCCAGCAGCCAAGATATCGGCAATCACCCCCAGCATTTT. Residues: CASSQDIGNHPQHF. The V gene is TRBV4-1, the J gene TRBJ1-5; no clear D. Per germline, CDR1 MGHRA and CDR2 YSYEKL. CDR3 length equals 14 residues.

This clonotype was picked up many times. The genes are TRBV7-2 and TRBJ2-5, with unresolved D. Germline V gene lookup returns CDR1 SGHTA and CDR2 FQGNSA. With 5 bases removed from V and 4 bases from J, the gap between germline ends came to 14 bases. The CDR3 is made up of 14 amino acids. The CDR3 is CASSRQPTGETQYF. CDR3 in DNA: TGTGCCAGCAGCCGGCAGCCGACGGGAGAGACCCAGTACTTC.